Listed here are 23 T cell receptor beta chains from one sample, sequenced in a study of blood T cell repertoires in COVID-19 (dated by TCRdb to about 2020). The protocol used for the library was the immunoSEQ multiplex PCR assay. TCRdb limited this immuneACCESS table to in-frame rearrangements with V and J called. A share of clones is missing; checked studies link under half to unresolved V genes, and the rest is unexplained. The table for this sample lists around 330,000 clones; about nine tenths of them were counted only once. The ten largest clonotypes hold 8% to 9% of the sample. Input material: PBMCs or T cells enriched from blood (not recorded which). Receptors originate from a woman under 30 who had recovered from COVID-19.

The rearrangement uses TRBV4-2 and TRBJ2-1; weak D call: TRBD2 (6 bases). The V gene lost 1 base and the J gene lost 1 base, with 11 bases spanning the gap. The CDR3 totals 16 residues. Germline V gene sequence: CDR1 LGHNA, CDR2 YNFKEQ. The CDR3 DNA reads TGTGCCAGCAGCCAAGCGGGGGAAAGATCCTACAATGAGCAGTTCTTC. Translating gives CASSQAGERSYNEQFF.

The V and J genes are TRBV7-2 and TRBJ2-7; the D gene is possibly TRBD1 (5 bases). The ends were cut back, 5 bases at V and 1 base at J, with 18 bases in the middle. CDR3 length equals 16 residues. Germline V lookup: CDR1 SGHTA, CDR2 FQGNSA. The CDR3 region has the DNA TGTGCCAGCAGCACTTGGGGCGGAACCATTTCCTACGAGCAGTACTTC. It encodes CASSTWGGTISYEQYF. The complete variable domain, with remaining parts taken from reference TRBV7-2 and TRBJ2-7, reads GAGVSQSPSNKVTEKGKDVELRCDPISGHTALYWYRQSLGQGLEFLIYFQGNSAPDKSGLPSDRFSAERTGGSVSTLTIQRTQQEDSAVYLCASSTWGGTISYEQYFGPGTRLTVT.

The chain has TRBV3-1 (or the pseudogene TRBV3-2) and TRBJ2-7; maybe TRBD1 (6 bases). Germline V lookup: CDR1 LGHDT, CDR2 YNNKEL (reference sequence). The length of the CDR3 is 14 residues. V was pared by 3 bases and J by 1 base, with 10 bases between. CDR3 bases: TGTGCCAGCAGCCACCTGGACAGTTCCTACGAGCAGTACTTC. Its translation is CASSHLDSSYEQYF.

This chain links TRBV18 with TRBJ1-5; D possibly corresponds to TRBD1 (6 bases). Germline V gene sequence: CDR1 KGHSH, CDR2 LQKENI. This CDR3 is 14 amino acids long. With 6 bases removed from V and 7 bases from J, the gap between germline ends came to 16 bases. CDR3 loop: CASSRRGGQQPQHF. Written as DNA, the CDR3 is TGTGCCAGCTCCCGGAGGGGGGGCCAACAGCCCCAGCATTTT.

The chain is built from TRBV5-1 and TRBJ2-1; TRBD1 aligns across 8 bases. Germline V gene sequence: CDR1 SGHRS, CDR2 YFSETQ. The CDR3 is 16 amino acids. Germline trimming cut 0 bases from V and 2 bases from J; bases unmatched to any gene: 4. CDR3 sequence (DNA): TGCGCCAGCAGCTTGGCGGCAGGGGGCCCCTACAATGAGCAGTTCTTC. Translated, it gives CASSLAAGGPYNEQFF.

V and J are TRBV11-1 and TRBJ2-7, with D tentatively TRBD1 (6 bases). Germline V gives CDR1 SGHAT, CDR2 FQDESV (reference sequence). V was trimmed by 5 bases and J by 1 base, leaving 12 bases between them. CDR3 length: 14 amino acids. The CDR3 bases are TGTGCCAGCAGCCGGGCAGGGGTATCCTACGAGCAGTACTTC. Translated, it gives CASSRAGVSYEQYF. The variable domain in full, completed from reference TRBV11-1 and TRBJ2-7, reads EAEVAQSPRYKITEKSQAVAFWCDPISGHATLYWYRQILGQGPELLVQFQDESVVDDSQLPKDRFSAERLKGVDSTLKIQPAELGDSAMYLCASSRAGVSYEQYFGPGTRLTVT.

CDR3 in DNA: TGTGCCAGCAGCCGTATAACCGGGAACACTGAAGCTTTCTTT. Amino acid sequence: CASSRITGNTEAFF. J is TRBJ1-1 and V is TRBV7-8; D unresolved. The CDR3 has 14 amino acids. CDR1 and CDR2 from the germline V gene are SGHVS and FQNEAQ. Trimming removed 5 bases from V and 1 base from J, with 11 bases in between.

CDR3 residues: CASSLQRGGSSEKQFF. The CDR3 DNA reads as TGCGCCAGCAGCTTACAGCGGGGGGGATCTAGTGAGAAGCAGTTCTTC. The V gene is TRBV5-1, the J gene TRBJ2-1; 10 nucleotides align to TRBD2. Trimming cost V 2 bases and J 11 bases; bases outside gene matches: 13. Germline V lookup: CDR1 SGHRS, CDR2 YFSETQ. CDR3 length equals 16 residues. Combining the CDR3 with reference TRBV5-1 and TRBJ2-1 gives the whole variable domain KAGVTQTPRYLIKTRGQQVTLSCSPISGHRSVSWYQQTPGQGLQFLFEYFSETQRNKGNFPGRFSGRQFSNSRSEMNVSTLELGDSALYLCASSLQRGGSSEKQFFGPGTRLTVL.

V gene TRBV5-6 combines with J gene TRBJ1-2; the D gene is possibly TRBD1 (6 bases). Germline V gene sequence: CDR1 SGHDT, CDR2 YYEEEE. The CDR3 sequence is 16 residues long. V shed 2 bases and J shed 7 bases, with 21 bases lying between them. CDR3 residues: CASSLSGTPTSAGYTF. Here the CDR3 DNA reads TGTGCCAGCAGCTTATCCGGGACACCGACCTCGGCTGGCTACACCTTC.

This clone was recorded once. CDR3 sequence (DNA): TGTGCCAGTAGTATGAATTGGGAGGGGAGTATCACTGAAGCTTTCTTT. It codes for CASSMNWEGSITEAFF. The chain uses TRBV19 and TRBJ1-1; D is possibly TRBD1 (5 bases). Between the trimmed V and J ends, which lost 3 bases and 4 bases, there was a span of 18 bases. Germline-derived CDR1 and CDR2 are LNHDA and SQIVND (reference sequence). This CDR3 comprises 16 residues.

This chain joins TRBV7-2 and TRBJ1-1; maybe TRBD1 (6 bases). The CDR3 is 15 residues long. V lost 3 bases, J lost 3 bases, and 14 bases lay in between. The germline gives CDR1 SGHTA, CDR2 FQGNSA. DNA for the CDR3: TGTGCCAGCAGCTTTGGGGACATGAGGGACACTGAAGCTTTCTTT. Translated, it gives CASSFGDMRDTEAFF.

The V call is TRBV6-5, the J call TRBJ2-7; 11 bases line up with TRBD2. J was trimmed by 3 bases and V by 4 bases; bases with no gene match: 8. The CDR3 contains 16 residues. CDR1 is MNHEY and CDR2 is SVGAGI in the germline V gene. CDR3 amino acids: CASSSRAGTSGYEQYF. CDR3 DNA: TGTGCCAGCAGTTCCAGGGCCGGGACTAGCGGCTACGAGCAGTACTTC.

The V and J genes are TRBV13 and TRBJ1-1; 8 bases fit TRBD1. CDR3 length equals 20 residues. With V trimmed by 4 bases and J by 0 bases, 19 bases remained unmatched. CDR1 is PRHDT, CDR2 FYEKMQ, per germline (reference sequence). The CDR3 spells CASSSWTGRYQEGMNTEAFF. CDR3 nucleotides: TGTGCCAGCAGCTCCTGGACAGGGAGATACCAAGAGGGCATGAACACTGAAGCTTTCTTT.

This sequence joins TRBV2 and TRBJ2-1, with 15 bases lining up with TRBD2. The CDR3 runs 16 residues. V dropped 6 bases and J dropped 9; count of bases not matched to a gene: 9. The V gene's germline CDR1 is SNHLY and CDR2 FYNNEI. The CDR3 sequence is CASRDRTSGGAGEQFF. The CDR3 DNA follows: TGTGCCAGCAGGGATCGGACTAGCGGGGGGGCGGGTGAGCAGTTCTTC.

This rearrangement joins TRBV20-1 to TRBJ2-7; D unresolved. The length of the CDR3 is 10 residues. Germline V CDR1 and CDR2: DFQATT, SNEGSKA (reference sequence). With 6 bases removed from V and 5 bases from J, the gap between germline ends came to 8 bases. This CDR3 is CSARFHEQYF. DNA of the CDR3: TGCAGTGCCAGGTTCCACGAGCAGTACTTC.

V is TRBV24-1 and J is TRBJ2-3, with D possibly being TRBD2 (6 bases). Germline V lookup: CDR1 KGHDR, CDR2 SFDVKD. Trimming stripped 3 bases from V and 0 bases from J, with 9 bases between. The CDR3 contains 15 residues. In DNA, the CDR3 is TGTGCCACCAGTGATAGCGGGCGTAGCACAGATACGCAGTATTTT. Protein: CATSDSGRSTDTQYF.

The J gene is TRBJ2-5, the V gene TRBV28; 8 bases match TRBD1. The V gene's germline CDR1 is MDHEN and CDR2 SYDVKM. There are 14 residues in the CDR3. V lost 5 bases and J lost 1; bases outside the gene matches: 3. This chain's CDR3 is CASSEGQAQETQYF. DNA of the CDR3: TGTGCCAGCAGTGAGGGACAGGCCCAAGAGACCCAGTACTTC.

The sample holds a few counts of this clone. V usage is TRBV27 and J usage is TRBJ1-2; maybe TRBD1 (6 bases). V was trimmed by 3 bases and J by 7 bases, leaving 15 bases between them. Germline lookup yields CDR1 MNHEY and CDR2 SMNVEV (reference sequence). The CDR3 length is 14 residues. Here the CDR3 reads CASSLVQGVSGYTF. The CDR3 DNA is TGTGCCAGCAGTTTGGTACAGGGCGTCAGTGGCTACACCTTC.

This clone was counted once. V gene TRBV6-5 combines with J gene TRBJ1-5, with no clear D. Germline V CDR1 and CDR2: MNHEY, SVGAGI. Trimming left V 0 bases short and J 4 bases short, with 10 bases between. This CDR3 region has 15 residues. CDR3 bases: TGTGCCAGCAGTTACTCGTCCGCGGGAAATCAGCCCCAGCATTTT. This codes for CASSYSSAGNQPQHF.

This clone was counted between two and nine times. The J gene is TRBJ2-2, the V gene TRBV6-2 or TRBV6-3; 10 positions match TRBD2. The CDR3 has 14 amino acids. J was trimmed by 6 bases and V by 2 bases; bases with no gene match: 0. From germline, CDR1 is MNHEY and CDR2 SVGEGT. The CDR3 coding sequence is TGTGCCAGCAGTTACGGGACTAGCGCCGGGGAGCTGTTTTTT. It codes for CASSYGTSAGELFF.

Notes on this clone: One end of the junction is discordant with germline, which a read error may explain. The V and J genes are TRBV2 and TRBJ1-1, with D hard to call. The germline gives CDR1 SNHLY, CDR2 FYNNEI. The CDR3 loop spans 11 amino acids. The chain's CDR3 is CASSADTEAFF. The CDR3 bases are TGTGCCAGCAGTGCTGACACGGAAGCTTTCTTT.

The V call is TRBV4-3, the J call TRBJ2-5; D is ambiguous. Per the germline V gene, CDR1 is LGHNA and CDR2 is YSLEER. The CDR3 has 16 residues. Trimming took off 3 bases at V and 5 bases at J, with 19 bases between the two ends. The chain's CDR3 is CASSQLAGVRWETQYF. DNA of the CDR3: TGCGCCAGCAGCCAGCTGGCAGGCGTCCGATGGGAGACCCAGTACTTC.

The chain combines TRBV14 with TRBJ1-2; possibly TRBD1 for D (6 bases). The germline V gene has CDR1 SGHDN and CDR2 FVKESK. V was clipped by 2 bases and J by 0 bases, with 13 bases between them. This CDR3 comprises 16 residues. This chain's CDR3 is CASSQTIGQPNYGYTF. The DNA for the CDR3 is TGTGCCAGCAGCCAAACCATAGGACAGCCTAACTATGGCTACACCTTC.